The 25 T cell receptor beta chains below all came from one sample that was sequenced in a study of blood T cells in healthy people across ages. Together with a sample-barcoded 5' primer, a J-beta primer mix was included in a second PCR lasting about 7 to 11 cycles. TCRdb processed the 5' RACE reads anew with MiXCR; each CDR3 protein has one entry. The sample has 700,000 to 1,000,000 distinct CDR3 sequences; about 42% are singletons. Material: blood. The origin of the receptors is a man aged 55 to 69 in good health.

The chain employs TRBV28 and TRBJ1-1; no clear D. The CDR3 contains 13 residues. Deletions cut 5 bases from V and 5 bases from J, with 12 bases between. CDR1 and CDR2 (germline): MDHEN, SYDVKM. The CDR3 here is CASSLPGRTEAFF. In DNA, the CDR3 is TGTGCCAGCAGTCTCCCCGGTAGAACTGAAGCTTTCTTT.

The genes are TRBV7-2 and TRBJ2-5; D is ambiguous. The CDR3 length is 15 residues. With 2 bases removed from V and 2 bases from J, the gap between germline ends came to 12 bases. Germline loops: CDR1 SGHTA, CDR2 FQGNSA. The CDR3 loop reads CASSLSRASQETQYF. CDR3 DNA: TGTGCCAGCAGCTTATCTAGAGCGTCACAAGAGACCCAGTACTTC.

This chain connects TRBV28 to TRBJ2-4; D might be TRBD1 or TRBD2, each matching 5 bases. The J call may not be correct, given that the DNA end is closer to TRBJ2-7. There are 15 residues in the CDR3. The V gene's germline CDR1 is MDHEN and CDR2 SYDVKM. Written as DNA, the CDR3 is TGTGCCAGCAGTGGACCGGGACGGAACACCTACGAGCAGTACTTC. It specifies CASSGPGRNTYEQYF.

V gene TRBV7-9 combines with J gene TRBJ2-1, with a possible D match to TRBD1 (5 bases). Germline V lookup: CDR1 SEHNR, CDR2 FQNEAQ (reference sequence). The CDR3 sequence is 15 residues long. V lost 1 base to trimming and J lost 5 bases, with 12 bases between them. This chain's CDR3 is CASSLVGQGHNEQFF. The DNA for the CDR3 is TGTGCCAGCAGCTTAGTAGGTCAGGGTCACAATGAGCAGTTCTTC.

This clonotype occurred a few times. This rearrangement joins TRBV20-1 to TRBJ2-1; 13 bases line up with TRBD2. CDR1 and CDR2 from the germline V gene are DFQATT and SNEGSKA (reference sequence). J gave up 9 bases and V 4 bases, and 3 bases lay outside the gene matches. The CDR3 loop spans 13 amino acids. CDR3 sequence: CSAILAGGVEQFF. The CDR3 coding sequence is TGCAGTGCTATACTAGCGGGGGGGGTTGAGCAGTTCTTC.

In DNA, the CDR3 is TGTGCCAGCAGTCAAGGACTCATACCCTATGGCTACACCTTC. Its translation is CASSQGLIPYGYTF. The gene calls are TRBV12-3 or TRBV12-4 and TRBJ1-2; no clear D. The CDR3 contains 14 residues. The V end lost 5 bases, the J end lost 4 bases, and 14 bases lay between the germline ends.

This rearrangement joins TRBV10-1 to TRBJ2-1; D is perhaps TRBD1 or TRBD2 (5 bases each). This CDR3 has 14 amino acids. Between the trimmed V and J ends, which lost 3 bases and 8 bases, there was a span of 14 bases. Germline V gene data show CDR1 as WNHNN and CDR2 as SYGVQD (reference sequence). CDR3 DNA sequence: TGCGCCAGCAGTGAATCGGGGCCCTTACATGAGCAGTTCTTC. Translated, it gives CASSESGPLHEQFF.

Of note for this clonotype: This may arise from a read error, as a much more abundant clone is one base away. In nucleotides, the CDR3 is TGTGCCAGCAGCTTAGACAGCAGCTCCTACAGTGAGCAGTTCTTC. Residues: CASSLDSSSYSEQFF. The rearrangement uses TRBV7-3 and TRBJ2-1; TRBD1 might be the D (5 bases). In germline, CDR1 is SGHTA, CDR2 FQGTGA. CDR3 length: 15 amino acids.

This chain connects TRBV5-4 to TRBJ2-5; the D is unclear. The CDR3 runs to 13 residues. Trimming removed 5 bases at V and 2 bases at J, with 10 bases between. CDR1 is SGHNT and CDR2 is YYREEE in the germline V gene (reference sequence). This CDR3 is CASRSGRQETQYF. In nucleotides, the CDR3 is TGTGCCAGCAGATCTGGACGGCAAGAGACCCAGTACTTC.

The chain employs TRBV6-4 and TRBJ2-1; D is possibly TRBD2 (7 bases). The J call is uncertain, as TRBJ2-7 better fits the DNA end. Germline CDR1 and CDR2: MRHNA and SNTAGT. This CDR3 spans 16 amino acids. CDR3 sequence: CASSSEGGGAYNEQYF. CDR3 coding DNA: TGTGCCAGCAGTTCCGAAGGGGGGGGGGCCTACAATGAGCAGTACTTC.

J is TRBJ2-2 and V is TRBV25-1; D remains ambiguous. Trimming removed 4 bases at V and 8 bases at J, with 14 bases between. This CDR3 region has 14 residues. Germline V CDR1 and CDR2: MGHDK, SYGVNS. For the CDR3, the DNA is TGTGCCAGCAGTGCCTCAATAGCCCCGGGGGAGCTGTTTTTT. Amino acid sequence: CASSASIAPGELFF.

As to this clonotype: The junction departs from the called germline gene at one end, perhaps through a read error. The CDR3 is CASSGGTPPDAQYF. Here the CDR3 DNA reads TGTGCCAGCAGTGGCGGGACTCCCCCAGATGCGCAGTATTTT. The chain has TRBV2 and TRBJ2-3; perhaps TRBD2 as D (6 bases). The CDR3 length is 14 residues. Germline CDR1 is SNHLY and CDR2 is FYNNEI.

V is TRBV4-1 and J is TRBJ1-1; no definite D call. Germline loops: CDR1 MGHRA, CDR2 YSYEKL. V was clipped by 1 base and J by 4 bases, with 10 bases between them. This CDR3 contains 14 residues. As DNA, the CDR3 is TGCGCCAGCAGCCAAGGAGGGAAGGGCACTGAAGCTTTCTTT. Its protein is CASSQGGKGTEAFF.

The V gene is TRBV12-3 or TRBV12-4, the J gene TRBJ2-1, with 11 bases identical to TRBD2. Trimming took 3 bases from V and 4 from J; bases not matched to a gene: 5. The CDR3 has 16 residues. The CDR3 loop reads CASSFVTSGGYNEQFF. In DNA, the CDR3 is TGTGCCAGCAGTTTCGTCACTAGCGGGGGATACAATGAGCAGTTCTTC.

Only a few counts were recorded for this clonotype. This chain links TRBV20-1 with TRBJ2-7, with D tentatively TRBD2 (6 bases). Between the trimmed V and J ends, which lost 5 bases and 2 bases, there was a span of 13 bases. Germline CDR1 reads DFQATT; CDR2 reads SNEGSKA (reference sequence). The CDR3 is 13 amino acids. CDR3: CSAYGGATYEQYF. Here the CDR3 DNA reads TGCAGTGCTTACGGCGGGGCCACCTACGAGCAGTACTTC.

The chain joins TRBV13 to TRBJ2-3; TRBD2 might be the D (5 bases). The CDR3 runs 14 residues. Germline V CDR1 and CDR2: PRHDT, FYEKMQ (reference sequence). V lost 0 bases and J lost 5, with 9 bases in between. CDR3 sequence (DNA): TGTGCCAGCAGCTTAGGCCTTCGGGGAGATACGCAGTATTTT. This codes for CASSLGLRGDTQYF.

The rearrangement uses TRBV7-2 and TRBJ2-4, with 9 bases aligning to TRBD2. The germline V gene has CDR1 SGHTA and CDR2 FQGNSA. This CDR3 has 16 amino acids. V lost 5 bases and J lost 3; bases outside the gene matches: 8. For the CDR3, the DNA is TGTGCCAGCAGCCAGAGAGCGGGGGGAATCAAAAACATTCAGTACTTC. It specifies CASSQRAGGIKNIQYF.

This clonotype was counted a few times. The chain employs TRBV6-2 or TRBV6-3 and TRBJ2-7, with D possibly TRBD1 on 6 matching bases. Trimming cost V 5 bases and J 4 bases, with 15 bases left between them. CDR3 length equals 14 residues. From germline, CDR1 is MNHEY and CDR2 SVGEGT. The CDR3 bases are TGTGCCAGCAGTGACCCCGGGACAACTTACGAGCAGTACTTC. It translates to CASSDPGTTYEQYF.

The CDR3 DNA follows: TGTGCCAGCAGCACCCCACAGGAGCAGTTCTTC. Encoded protein: CASSTPQEQFF. The chain couples TRBV7-9 to TRBJ2-1; D gene unclear. V was cut by 5 bases and J by 10 bases, with 9 bases left in between. The germline CDR1 and CDR2 sequences are SEHNR and FQNEAQ (reference sequence). CDR3 size: 11 residues. Variable domain in full (rest from reference TRBV7-9 and TRBJ2-1): DTGVSQNPRHKITKRGQNVTFRCDPISEHNRLYWYRQTLGQGPEFLTYFQNEAQLEKSRLLSDRFSAERPKGSFSTLEIQRTEQGDSAMYLCASSTPQEQFFGPGTRLTVL.

The chain links TRBV7-2 to TRBJ2-1; D gene ambiguous. CDR3 length equals 13 residues. V dropped 2 bases and J dropped 10 bases, with 12 bases sitting between them. Germline V gene lookup returns CDR1 SGHTA and CDR2 FQGNSA. The CDR3, as DNA: TGTGCCAGCAGCTTATCCCCACTTAGGGAGCAGTTCTTC. It translates to CASSLSPLREQFF.

This chain connects TRBV5-1 to TRBJ1-2, with 9 bases lining up with TRBD1. The J segment lost 0 bases and the V segment lost 2 bases, leaving 5 bases of the junction unmatched. Germline CDR1 is SGHRS and CDR2 is YFSETQ. CDR3 length equals 16 residues. CDR3 protein: CASSFWTGVTNYGYTF. In nucleotides, the CDR3 is TGCGCCAGCAGCTTTTGGACAGGGGTGACTAACTATGGCTACACCTTC.

The chain employs TRBV7-9 and TRBJ1-2, with TRBD1 matching over 7 bases. Unmatched junction bases numbered 6, after V lost 0 bases and J lost 2 bases. CDR1 and CDR2 from the germline V gene are SEHNR and FQNEAQ (reference sequence). This CDR3 is built from 16 residues. As DNA, the CDR3 is TGTGCCAGCAGCTTAGCCGGGGGACAGCAAAACTATGGCTACACCTTC. Translation gives CASSLAGGQQNYGYTF.

V usage is TRBV6-6 and J usage is TRBJ2-1; 11 positions agree with TRBD2. The closer fit of TRBJ2-7 to the DNA end suggests the J call may be wrong. Germline CDR1 is MNHNY and CDR2 is SVGAGI (reference sequence). The CDR3 is made up of 15 amino acids. This CDR3 reads CASSVSSGGYNEQYF. Here the CDR3 DNA reads TGTGCCAGCAGTGTCTCTAGCGGGGGGTACAATGAGCAGTACTTC.

The rearrangement links TRBV7-2 to TRBJ2-1; D ambiguous. With 5 bases removed from V and 9 bases from J, the gap between germline ends came to 14 bases. CDR3 length: 13 amino acids. CDR1 and CDR2 (germline): SGHTA, FQGNSA. The CDR3 nucleotides are TGTGCCAGCAGCCACGGGCTCTACGGTGAGCAGTTCTTC. Its translation is CASSHGLYGEQFF.

This chain connects TRBV12-3 or TRBV12-4 to TRBJ2-6, with 7 bases aligning to TRBD1. V dropped 8 bases and J dropped 1; count of bases not matched to a gene: 5. CDR3 size: 15 residues. CDR3 sequence: CASASTGSGANVLTF. DNA for the CDR3: TGTGCCAGCGCCTCGACAGGGTCTGGGGCCAACGTCCTGACTTTC.